This TCR beta chain was identified during a study of blood T cell repertoires in COVID-19. Study details: Some COVID-19 samples were acute and others convalescent; all came from the United States, Italy and Spain.

Sequencing was performed with immunoSEQ multiplex PCR; in TCRdb, only in-frame clones are kept and a portion is missing. The sample consists of approximately 380,000 clones, around 85% of them appearing once. The CDR3 has 13 residues. Trimming took 1 base from V and 4 from J, leaving 7 bases between them. CDR1 MDHEN and CDR2 SYDVKM come from the germline V gene. V is TRBV28 and J is TRBJ1-1; TRBD1 might be the D (6 bases). The sequenced sample consisted of peripheral blood. This sequence originates from a woman younger than 35 with acute or convalescent COVID-19. The CDR3 is CASSLYRATEAFF. The CDR3 DNA is TGTGCCAGCAGTTTATACAGGGCCACTGAAGCTTTCTTT.